This TCR beta chain was captured by sequencing in a study of T cell repertoires in cytomegalovirus infection. In the study overall: Public TCR beta signatures provided an indication of both CMV infection and a matching HLA type.

MiXCR, run by TCRdb on the reads, gives a single entry per CDR3 protein. The sample lists around 320,000 distinct CDR3 sequences; more than 8% were seen once. Regarding the study as a whole: Pooled public TCR beta family frequency picked out CMV carriers with the relevant HLA. Within the response measured ex vivo, HLA-C-restricted CMV-specific TCR beta clonotypes were dominant.

This clonotype was seen more than once but under ten times. The antigen remains undetermined. The origin of this receptor is a human donor in good health (CMV status not recorded). Some clones in this sample may be carry-over from other donors' samples. Sequenced sample: PBMCs.

The CDR3 sequence: CASSQAYGSDTQYF. CDR3 nucleotides: TGCGCCAGCAGCCAAGCGTACGGTTCGGATACCCAGTACTTC. The V gene is TRBV4-3, the J gene TRBJ2-5; D remains ambiguous. CDR3 length: 14 residues. The germline gives CDR1 LGHNA, CDR2 YSLEER. Trimming left V 1 base short and J 8 bases short, with 14 bases between.